This T cell receptor beta chain was captured in a study of regulatory T cells in long-lasting Graves disease. Time point meaning: newly diagnosed GD, antithyroid drugs for less than 3 months. The TCR library was made from RNA that had been extracted from PBMCs in TRIzol. The V gene's germline CDR1 is MGHRA and CDR2 YSYEKL. V gave up 1 base and J gave up 4 bases, with 7 bases separating them. The CDR3 length is 13 residues. In building TCR beta libraries, iRepertoire HTBI primers were used together with Arm-PCR of CDR3 regions. TCRdb passed the multiplex PCR reads through MiXCR, listing each CDR3 protein once. Found here are about 430,000 distinct CDR3 sequences, 15% of them singletons; the top ten hold approximately 7.8%. These data were also filed under a second study, of T cells in Graves' hyperthyroidism and ophthalmopathy.

This receptor was obtained from a woman between 35 and 50 years old with Graves disease. The starting material was peripheral blood mononuclear cells (PBMCs), obtained at new diagnosis, from a patient treated with antithyroid drugs. The chain carries TRBV4-1 and TRBJ1-1, with D unresolved. The CDR3 region has the DNA TGCGCCAGCAGCCAAGGCCAGCTCACTGAAGCTTTCTTT. Protein product: CASSQGQLTEAFF.